This T cell receptor (beta chain) was sequenced for a study of blood T cells in healthy people across ages. A sample-barcoded 5' primer and a J-beta primer mix were used in a second PCR of roughly 6 to 11 cycles. TCRdb independently ran MiXCR on the 5' RACE reads; one entry per CDR3 protein. The sample consists of hundreds of thousands of distinct CDR3 sequences, roughly two fifths of them appearing once. Findings and caveats of the study: TCR beta diversity per million T cells fell roughly linearly with age.

The length of the CDR3 is 19 residues. Trimming took 1 base from V and 0 from J; bases not matched to a gene: 8. The germline gives CDR1 SGHVS, CDR2 FNYEAQ. A remark on this clonotype: What it binds is not known.

The genes are TRBV7-6 and TRBJ2-3; the match to TRBD2 covers 12 bases. This receptor was obtained from a man older than 75 in good health. The sequenced sample was blood. The CDR3 DNA sequence: TGTGCCAGCAGCTTAGAGACTAGCGGGAGCCTACCTAGCACAGATACGCAGTATTTT. It translates to CASSLETSGSLPSTDTQYF.